The clone carrying this T cell receptor (beta chain) appeared many times. Its antigen remains unidentified. From the reads, TCRdb called clonotypes with MiXCR, one entry per CDR3 protein. The table has about 600,000 distinct CDR3 sequences, 20% to 30% seen once. Germline CDR1 is SGHTA and CDR2 is FQGNSA. V dropped 5 bases and J dropped 2 bases, with 17 bases sitting between them. The CDR3 has 16 amino acids. The data belong to a study of T cell repertoires in cytomegalovirus infection. Study overall: Indications came from public TCR beta signatures; they pointed to CMV infection and to a matching HLA type.

Study-wide results and limits: It was HLA-C-restricted CMV-specific TCR beta clonotypes that dominated the response ex vivo. Of the TCR beta families, the public ones yielded a cumulative frequency that identified carriers of CMV plus the relevant HLA.

This sequence was found in a human donor in good health (CMV status not recorded). Some clones in this sample may be carry-over from other donors' samples. The genes are TRBV7-2 and TRBJ2-3; D is undetermined. Sequencing used CD8+ T cells from PBMCs. CDR3 DNA sequence: TGTGCCAGCAGCCAGTTCGAGGTGCCTGTCACAGATACGCAGTATTTT. Its translation is CASSQFEVPVTDTQYF.